These T cell receptor beta chains were read from a single sample in a study of beta chain features in type 1 diabetes. Clones were read by immunoSEQ multiplex PCR, and TCRdb kept only the in-frame ones, dropping some. The data show roughly 330,000 clones, approximately 12% seen once. Sequenced input: naive CD4+ T cells from blood. The source is a young woman with type 1 diabetes. Both conserved end residues are part of each CDR3. The D gene is left open where the match is weak. Clone size appears in some rows only: once, few, many, or a class for an expanded clone.

D gene | J gene | clone size | V gene | CDR3 length | CDR3 DNA | CDR3 protein
TRBD2 | TRBJ2-3 | few | TRBV4-1 | 17 | TGCGCCAGCAGCCAACCTACTAGCGGGAGTACGTCAGATACGCAGTATTTT | CASSQPTSGSTSDTQYF
- | TRBJ1-1 | - | TRBV2 | 12 | TGTGCCAGCAGGCAAGGGGGCACTGAAGCTTTCTTT | CASRQGGTEAFF
TRBD2 | TRBJ2-2 | few | TRBV4-1 | 16 | TGCGCCAGCAGCAAACCGGGACTAGCGGCTACCGGGGAGCTGTTTTTT | CASSKPGLAATGELFF
- | TRBJ2-4 | - | TRBV6-1 | 14 | TGTGCCAGCAGTGTTACAGGGACCAAAAACATTCAGTACTTC | CASSVTGTKNIQYF
TRBD2 | TRBJ2-5 | few | TRBV9 | 16 | TGTGCCAGCAGCGTAGGCCTTCGGCGGGAGGGCGAGACCCAGTACTTC | CASSVGLRREGETQYF
TRBD2 | TRBJ2-5 | - | TRBV7-9 | 14 | TGTGCCAGCAGCGGAAGCGGGAGGGTAGAGACCCAGTACTTC | CASSGSGRVETQYF
- | TRBJ1-2 | - | TRBV5-1 | 15 | TGCGCCAGCAGCTTGGATCCGGGGGCTAACTATGGCTACACCTTC | CASSLDPGANYGYTF
TRBD2 | TRBJ2-5 | - | TRBV28 | 20 | TGTGCCAGCAGTCCACTCCGACTAGCGGGAGTGACGGGCCACCAAGAGACCCAGTACTTC | CASSPLRLAGVTGHQETQYF
- | TRBJ2-3 | few | TRBV25-1 | 14 | TGTGCCAGCACGGACACGACTAGCACAGATACGCAGTATTTT | CASTDTTSTDTQYF
TRBD1 | TRBJ2-7 | - | TRBV7-9 | 14 | TGTGCCAGCAGCTCTACAGGGGGGTCCTACGAGCAGTACTTC | CASSSTGGSYEQYF
TRBD1 | TRBJ1-1 | few | TRBV5-1 | 16 | TGCGCCAGCAGCTTGGGGGCAGGGGGCCGGGACACTGAAGCTTTCTTT | CASSLGAGGRDTEAFF
TRBD1 | TRBJ1-5 | - | TRBV5-1 | 12 | TGCGCCCGGATGGGACAGAATCAGCCCCAGCATTTT | CARMGQNQPQHF
- | TRBJ2-5 | few | TRBV2 | 13 | TGTGCCAGCAGTGAGGGGTCCTTCGGGGCCCAGTACTTC | CASSEGSFGAQYF
- | TRBJ1-3 | - | TRBV5-6 | 14 | TGTGCCAGCAGCTTGCTAGCTATTGGAAACACCATATATTTT | CASSLLAIGNTIYF
TRBD1 | TRBJ1-2 | - | TRBV5-4 | 15 | TGTGCCAGCAGCCCGGAGGAGGGGGCCCTCTATGGCTACACCTTC | CASSPEEGALYGYTF
- | TRBJ2-1 | - | TRBV7-3 | 13 | TGTGCCAGCAGCTTAAAAGGAGACGCAGAGCAGTTCTTC | CASSLKGDAEQFF
- | TRBJ1-5 | - | TRBV9 | 14 | TGTGCCAGCAGTGTCGAGACAGGCAATCAGCCCCAGCATTTT | CASSVETGNQPQHF
TRBD2 | TRBJ2-1 | few | TRBV7-6 | 14 | TGTGCCAGCAGCTCCGGACTAGCCGTCGATGAGCAGTTCTTC | CASSSGLAVDEQFF
- | TRBJ1-2 | - | TRBV9 | 16 | TGTGCCAGCAGCGATGGGGCCCCGGGGAGGAACTATGGCTACACCTTC | CASSDGAPGRNYGYTF
TRBD2 | TRBJ2-1 | few | TRBV29-1 | 13 | TGCAGCGCTGGGACTAGCGGGTTATATGAGCAGTTCTTC | CSAGTSGLYEQFF
TRBD1 | TRBJ1-1 | few | TRBV28 | 14 | TGTGCCAGCAGGGGGACAGGGGAGAACACTGAAGCTTTCTTT | CASRGTGENTEAFF
- | TRBJ2-3 | - | TRBV15 | 12 | TGTGCCACCAGCACATCCACAGATACGCAGTATTTT | CATSTSTDTQYF
TRBD1 | TRBJ1-2 | - | TRBV4-1 | 17 | TGCGCCAGCAGCCTTCTTGGGCGGACAGGGGCAAAAGAGGGCTACACCTTC | CASSLLGRTGAKEGYTF
TRBD2 | TRBJ2-1 | - | TRBV5-1 | 17 | TGCGCCAGCAGCTGGCCCCCCACTAGCGGGACTGTGAATGAGCAGTTCTTC | CASSWPPTSGTVNEQFF
- | TRBJ2-5 | few | TRBV20-1 | 11 | TGCAGTGCTAGACTCGGAGAGACCCAGTACTTC | CSARLGETQYF
TRBD1 | TRBJ1-1 | - | TRBV18 | 16 | TGTGCCAGCTCACCGACCTCCAGGGGGTCTAGCGCTGAAGCTTTCTTT | CASSPTSRGSSAEAFF